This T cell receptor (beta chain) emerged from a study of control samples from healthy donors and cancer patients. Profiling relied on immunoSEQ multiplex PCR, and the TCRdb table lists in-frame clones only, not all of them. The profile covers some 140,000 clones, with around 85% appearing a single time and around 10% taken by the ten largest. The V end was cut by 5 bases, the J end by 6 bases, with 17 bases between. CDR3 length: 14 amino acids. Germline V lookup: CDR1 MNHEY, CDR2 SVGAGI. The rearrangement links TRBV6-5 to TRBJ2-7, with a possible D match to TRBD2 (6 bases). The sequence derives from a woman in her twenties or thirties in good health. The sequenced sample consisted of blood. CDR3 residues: CASSPPGLTGEQYF. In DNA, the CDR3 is TGTGCCAGCAGTCCACCGGGACTTACGGGCGAGCAGTACTTC.